The 22 T cell receptor beta chains given below trace back to one sample, sequenced in a study of T cell responses to AZD1222 COVID-19 vaccine. Generated by immunoSEQ multiplex PCR, the TCRdb table keeps only in-frame clones and is missing some. The sample lists about 79,000 clones, 92% occurring once. The sequences come from peripheral blood, collected on day 0 of MenACWY control vaccination. All receptors come from an adult in good health.

The chain links TRBV7-9 to TRBJ2-7; D is ambiguous. Looked up from germline, CDR1 is SEHNR and CDR2 is FQNEAQ (reference sequence). This CDR3 is 13 amino acids long. V lost 3 bases, J lost 4 bases, and 10 bases lay in between. The chain's CDR3 is CASSFVGSYEQYF. The CDR3 bases are TGTGCCAGCAGCTTCGTGGGGTCTTACGAGCAGTACTTC.

The chain couples TRBV11-2 to TRBJ2-7, with 8 bases aligning to TRBD2. CDR3 length equals 17 residues. Germline assignment: CDR1 SGHAT and CDR2 FQNNGV. V shed 6 bases and J 4 bases; nucleotides not matched to a gene: 17. Here the CDR3 reads CASRPGSGSGGRYEQYF. CDR3 sequence (DNA): TGTGCCAGCAGACCTGGGAGCGGGAGCGGGGGAAGATACGAGCAGTACTTC.

This clone was seen just once. This chain connects TRBV7-9 to TRBJ2-7; the D gene is possibly TRBD1 (6 bases). Between the trimmed V and J ends, which lost 1 base and 3 bases, there was a span of 13 bases. CDR3 length: 15 residues. The germline CDR1 and CDR2 sequences are SEHNR and FQNEAQ (reference sequence). The CDR3 DNA is TGTGCCAGCAGCTTAGTAGGGGGACCCAGCTACGAGCAGTACTTC. It is translated as CASSLVGGPSYEQYF.

V gene TRBV19 combines with J gene TRBJ1-1; TRBD1 agrees at 11 bases. The CDR3 has 15 residues. CDR1 and CDR2 (germline): LNHDA, SQIVND (reference sequence). The V and J ends lost 5 bases and 12 bases, in that order; junction bases with no gene match: 14. In DNA form, the CDR3 reads TGTGCCAGTAGTCTAGCCGGGGACAGGGGGACGGGGACTTTCTTT. The encoded protein is CASSLAGDRGTGTFF.

Written as DNA, the CDR3 is TGTGCCAGTAGCCCCTATGTCGGGGGCCAGCCCCAGCATTTT. Residues: CASSPYVGGQPQHF. V is TRBV19 and J is TRBJ1-5, with a possible D match to TRBD1 (6 bases). Germline V gene lookup returns CDR1 LNHDA and CDR2 SQIVND (reference sequence). The CDR3 loop spans 14 amino acids. Trimming stripped 6 bases from V and 7 bases from J, with 16 bases between.

J is TRBJ2-1 and V is TRBV7-9; 11 bases match TRBD2. J gave up 7 bases and V 5 bases, and 19 bases lay outside the gene matches. The CDR3 length is 19 residues. From germline, CDR1 is SEHNR and CDR2 FQNEAQ (reference sequence). CDR3 in DNA: TGTGCCAGCAGCCGATCTCCCGGTAGCGGGAGGGCTCCGGGGAATGAGCAGTTCTTC. It codes for CASSRSPGSGRAPGNEQFF.

CDR3 sequence reads: CASSLTRTSAQYF. CDR3 bases: TGTGCCAGCAGCCTAACCCGGACTAGCGCCCAGTACTTC. The V call is TRBV13, the J call TRBJ2-7, with TRBD2 identical over 9 bases. This CDR3 contains 13 residues. Germline CDR1 reads PRHDT; CDR2 reads FYEKMQ (reference sequence). The trim removed 5 bases at V and 10 bases at J, leaving 9 bases unmatched.

The rearrangement uses TRBV11-2 and TRBJ2-7; D call uncertain. The CDR3 is made up of 11 amino acids. The V and J ends lost 5 bases and 5 bases respectively, with 7 bases between them. The germline V gene has CDR1 SGHAT and CDR2 FQNNGV. The CDR3 nucleotides are TGTGCCAGCAGCCCCTTTGACGAGCAGTACTTC. Translated, it gives CASSPFDEQYF. Looking up the rest from reference TRBV11-2 and TRBJ2-7 gives the full variable domain: EAGVAQSPRYKIIEKRQSVAFWCNPISGHATLYWYQQILGQGPKLLIQFQNNGVVDDSQLPKDRFSAERLKGVDSTLKIQPAKLEDSAVYLCASSPFDEQYFGPGTRLTVT.

The chain links TRBV27 to TRBJ1-1, with D unclear. CDR3 size: 11 residues. V lost 5 bases and J lost 4, with 5 bases in between. Germline lookup yields CDR1 MNHEY and CDR2 SMNVEV (reference sequence). The DNA of the CDR3 is TGTGCCAGCAGTGATTCCACTGAAGCTTTCTTT. As protein: CASSDSTEAFF.

The rearrangement joins TRBV5-6 to TRBJ1-4, with TRBD1 matching 7 bases. The V gene's germline CDR1 is SGHDT and CDR2 YYEEEE. V was clipped by 3 bases and J by 6 bases; unmatched bases: 8. The CDR3 length is 15 residues. CDR3 sequence: CASSSSRDRYEKLFF. The CDR3 DNA reads TGTGCCAGCAGCTCGTCCCGGGACAGATATGAAAAACTGTTTTTT.

This clone was counted a single time. The chain carries TRBV3-1 (or the pseudogene TRBV3-2) and TRBJ1-6; D is ambiguous. The V end was cut by 0 bases, the J end by 8 bases, with 5 bases between. The CDR3 extends over 13 amino acids. Germline CDR1 and CDR2: LGHDT and YNNKEL (reference sequence). The CDR3 DNA reads as TGTGCCAGCAGCCAAGAAGAGGATTCACCCCTCCACTTT. This encodes CASSQEEDSPLHF.

The chain carries TRBV6-5 and TRBJ1-5; 7 bases line up with TRBD1. The V segment lost 10 bases and the J segment 4 bases; nucleotides outside the gene matches: 7. Per the germline V gene, CDR1 is MNHEY and CDR2 is SVGAGI. This CDR3 is 13 amino acids long. The CDR3 sequence is CATTDRNNQPQHF. CDR3 DNA sequence: TGTGCCACCACGGACAGGAATAATCAGCCCCAGCATTTT.

This clone was seen a single time. The CDR3 loop reads CASSWGHGYTF. Here the CDR3 DNA reads TGTGCCAGCAGTTGGGGCCATGGCTACACCTTC. The chain couples TRBV7-6 to TRBJ1-2, with D tentatively TRBD1 (5 bases). V shed 6 bases and J shed 6 bases, with 8 bases lying between them. The germline CDR1 and CDR2 sequences are SGHVS and FNYEAQ. The CDR3 runs 11 residues.

This clone has a handful of counts. This rearrangement joins TRBV6-4 to TRBJ1-2; D is undetermined. The germline CDR1 and CDR2 sequences are MRHNA and SNTAGT. This CDR3 spans 15 amino acids. V lost 7 bases to trimming and J lost 1 base, with 16 bases between them. Here the CDR3 DNA reads TGTGCCAGCATCAAGGGCGATCGGCGTAACTATGGCTACACCTTC. It is translated as CASIKGDRRNYGYTF.

This chain joins TRBV12-3 or TRBV12-4 and TRBJ1-2; D remains ambiguous. With 3 bases removed from V and 6 bases from J, the gap between germline ends came to 8 bases. The CDR3 has 12 amino acids. The CDR3 loop reads CASSFGRDGYTF. The CDR3 DNA follows: TGTGCCAGCAGTTTCGGGAGGGATGGCTACACCTTC.

This clone is a singleton in its sample. The V and J genes are TRBV30 and TRBJ2-7; perhaps TRBD1 as D (6 bases). Germline V gives CDR1 GTSNPN, CDR2 SVGIG (reference sequence). Trimming cost V 1 base and J 2 bases, with 9 bases left between them. The CDR3 has 13 amino acids. As DNA, the CDR3 is TGTGCCTGGAGTGAAGGACAGCCCTACGAGCAGTACTTC. Translation gives CAWSEGQPYEQYF.

V is TRBV2 and J is TRBJ1-4, with unresolved D. V lost 1 base and J 6 bases, leaving 3 bases between the germline ends. Per germline, CDR1 SNHLY and CDR2 FYNNEI. This CDR3 spans 12 amino acids. CDR3 in amino acids: CASSEVDEKLFF. CDR3 in DNA: TGTGCCAGCAGTGAAGTAGATGAAAAACTGTTTTTT.

The genes are TRBV20-1 and TRBJ2-7, with TRBD1 identical over 8 bases. The CDR3 extends over 12 amino acids. V trimming: 4 bases; J trimming: 5 bases; junction bases outside the gene matches: 4. Germline V gene data show CDR1 as DFQATT and CDR2 as SNEGSKA (reference sequence). CDR3 region: CSANDRGDEQYF. The CDR3 DNA sequence: TGCAGTGCTAATGACAGGGGCGACGAGCAGTACTTC.

The chain links TRBV2 to TRBJ1-1; 7 positions match TRBD1. The CDR3 has 13 residues. Germline V CDR1 and CDR2: SNHLY, FYNNEI. V trimming: 8 bases; J trimming: 2 bases; junction bases outside the gene matches: 5. The CDR3 protein is CASDRELNTEAFF. In DNA, the CDR3 is TGTGCCAGCGACAGGGAATTAAACACTGAAGCTTTCTTT.

The chain links TRBV6-5 to TRBJ1-4; TRBD1 aligns across 8 bases. CDR3 length: 14 residues. Germline-derived CDR1 and CDR2 are MNHEY and SVGAGI. Losses at the gene ends were 6 bases for V and 12 bases for J; bases not matched to a gene: 12. The CDR3 reads CASRPSPQGGELFF. The CDR3 DNA reads as TGTGCCAGCAGGCCCTCGCCACAGGGGGGGGAACTGTTTTTT.

This chain joins TRBV19 and TRBJ1-1, with D uncertain. Deletions cut 6 bases from V and 1 base from J, with 12 bases between. Germline V gives CDR1 LNHDA, CDR2 SQIVND (reference sequence). This CDR3 has 14 residues. This CDR3 reads CASSTDVRNTEAFF. The DNA for the CDR3 is TGTGCCAGTAGCACGGACGTGAGGAACACTGAAGCTTTCTTT.

The chain recombines TRBV28 with TRBJ2-7; 8 nucleotides agree with TRBD2. From germline, CDR1 is MDHEN and CDR2 SYDVKM. J gave up 7 bases and V 6 bases, and 8 bases lay outside the gene matches. The CDR3 consists of 13 residues. The CDR3 sequence: CASSRLAPREQYF. The DNA for the CDR3 is TGTGCCAGCAGCAGACTAGCGCCTCGGGAGCAGTACTTC.